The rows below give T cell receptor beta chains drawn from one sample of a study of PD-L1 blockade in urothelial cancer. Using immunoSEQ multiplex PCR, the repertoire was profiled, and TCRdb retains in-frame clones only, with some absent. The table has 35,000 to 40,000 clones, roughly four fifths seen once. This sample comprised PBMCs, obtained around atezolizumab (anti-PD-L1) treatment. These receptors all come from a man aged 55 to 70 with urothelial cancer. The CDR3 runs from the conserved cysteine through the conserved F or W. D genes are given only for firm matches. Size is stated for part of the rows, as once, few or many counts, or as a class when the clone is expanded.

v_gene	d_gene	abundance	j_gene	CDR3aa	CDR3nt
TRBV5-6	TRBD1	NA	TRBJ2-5	CASSPQGAGETQYF	TGTGCCAGCAGCCCGCAGGGGGCTGGAGAGACCCAGTACTTC
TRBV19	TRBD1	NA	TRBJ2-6	CASSDRGPGANVLTF	TGTGCCAGTAGTGACAGGGGGCCCGGGGCCAACGTCCTGACTTTC
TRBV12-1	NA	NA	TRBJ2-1	CASSFDPLAGDYNEQFF	TGTGCCAGCAGCTTTGACCCTTTAGCGGGGGACTACAATGAGCAGTTCTTC
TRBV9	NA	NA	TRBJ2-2	CASSGNAGPNTGELFF	TGTGCCAGCAGCGGGAATGCGGGACCCAACACCGGGGAGCTGTTTTTT
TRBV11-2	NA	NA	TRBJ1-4	CASSLGEAGEKLFF	TGTGCCAGCAGCCTCGGGGAAGCGGGTGAAAAACTGTTTTTT
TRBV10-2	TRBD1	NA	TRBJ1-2	CASSEDRGGGYTF	TGCGCCAGCAGTGAGGACAGGGGAGGTGGCTACACCTTC
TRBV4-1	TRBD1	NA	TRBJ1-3	CASSQEQGAEVGNTIYF	TGCGCCAGCAGCCAAGAGCAGGGGGCAGAAGTGGGAAACACCATATATTTT
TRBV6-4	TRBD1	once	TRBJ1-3	CAKLRGDTIYF	TGTGCCAAGCTCAGGGGGGACACCATATATTTT
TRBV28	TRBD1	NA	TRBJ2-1	CASETGGKGEQFF	TGTGCCAGCGAGACAGGGGGCAAGGGTGAGCAGTTCTTC
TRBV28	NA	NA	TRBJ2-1	CASSLAGQWSSYNEQFF	TGTGCCAGCAGTTTGGCGGGACAGTGGAGCTCCTACAATGAGCAGTTCTTC
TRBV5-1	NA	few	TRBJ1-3	CASSGARESSGNTIYF	TGCGCCAGCAGCGGTGCGCGGGAAAGCTCTGGAAACACCATATATTTT
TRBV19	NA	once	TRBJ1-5	CASSVGPRQAYQPQHF	TGTGCCAGTAGTGTCGGACCCAGACAGGCCTATCAGCCCCAGCATTTT
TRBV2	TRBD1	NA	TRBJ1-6	CASSTSSDRAPLHF	TGTGCCAGCAGTACCTCCTCGGACAGGGCACCCCTCCACTTT
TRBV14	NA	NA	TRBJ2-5	CASSHNPLETQYF	TGTGCCAGCAGCCATAATCCCCTAGAGACCCAGTACTTC
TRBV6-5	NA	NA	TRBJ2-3	CASKGADTQYF	TGTGCCAGCAAGGGGGCAGATACGCAGTATTTT
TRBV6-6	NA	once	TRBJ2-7	CASSYPQESYEQYF	TGTGCCAGCAGTTATCCACAGGAATCCTACGAGCAGTACTTC
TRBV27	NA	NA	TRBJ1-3	CASRPQGFGNTIYF	TGTGCCAGCAGGCCGCAGGGGTTCGGAAACACCATATATTTT
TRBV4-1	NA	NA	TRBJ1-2	CASSSEPTNSGFHYGYTF	TGCGCCAGCAGCTCGGAGCCTACCAATTCAGGGTTTCACTATGGCTACACCTTC
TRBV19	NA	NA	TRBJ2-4	CASKDAVKNIQYF	TGTGCCAGCAAGGATGCGGTCAAAAACATTCAGTACTTC
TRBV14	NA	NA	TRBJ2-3	CASSKQLASTDTQYF	TGTGCCAGCAGCAAACAGCTAGCCAGCACAGATACGCAGTATTTT
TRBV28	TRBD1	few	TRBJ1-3	CASTGQGAEDTIYF	TGTGCCAGCACGGGACAGGGGGCTGAGGACACCATATATTTT
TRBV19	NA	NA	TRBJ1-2	CASSPQGPRDGYTF	TGTGCCAGTAGCCCTCAGGGGCCCAGGGATGGCTACACCTTC
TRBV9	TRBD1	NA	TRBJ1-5	CASSPGTGPSNQPQHF	TGTGCCAGCAGCCCTGGGACAGGCCCCAGCAATCAGCCCCAGCATTTT
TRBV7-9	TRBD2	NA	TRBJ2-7	CASSLVSAGGYEQYF	TGTGCCAGCAGCTTAGTCTCCGCCGGGGGGTACGAGCAGTACTTC
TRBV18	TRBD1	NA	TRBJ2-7	CASSPGQGAFRSSYEQYF	TGTGCCAGCTCACCGGGACAGGGGGCGTTTCGGAGCTCCTACGAGCAGTACTTC
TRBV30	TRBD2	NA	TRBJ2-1	CAWSLGGGAYNEQFF	TGTGCCTGGAGTCTGGGCGGGGGGGCCTACAATGAGCAGTTCTTC
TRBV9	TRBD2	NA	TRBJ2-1	CASSVTSGGTYNEQFF	TGTGCCAGCAGCGTTACTAGCGGGGGAACCTACAATGAGCAGTTCTTC